The clone carrying this T cell receptor (beta chain) showed up many times. Its antigen is unidentified. The record originates from a study of T cell repertoires in cytomegalovirus infection. About the study: CMV infection plus the matching HLA type was flagged by public TCR beta signatures. General study points: Ex vivo responses were dominated by HLA-C-restricted CMV-specific TCR beta clonotypes. Adding up the frequency of public TCR beta families identified people who carried CMV plus the relevant HLA.

In TCRdb, the reads were re-called with MiXCR into one record per CDR3 protein. The sample has approximately 180,000 distinct CDR3 sequences, roughly 9% seen once. CDR3 length: 15 residues. The ends were cut back, 5 bases at V and 1 base at J, with 15 bases in the middle. Germline values: CDR1 SGHVS, CDR2 FQNEAQ. This receptor was taken from a human donor in good health (CMV status not recorded). Some clones in this sample may be carry-over from other donors' samples. V usage is TRBV7-8 and J usage is TRBJ2-7; weak D call: TRBD2 (6 bases). Specimen: PBMCs. CDR3 sequence (DNA): TGTGCCAGCAGCGCCGCGCGGGGTAGGTCCTACGAGCAGTACTTC. Residues: CASSAARGRSYEQYF.